A single sample is the source of the 8 T cell receptor beta chains below, sequenced in a study of PD-1 blockade in classical Hodgkin lymphoma. Using immunoSEQ multiplex PCR, the repertoire was profiled, and TCRdb retains in-frame clones only, with some absent. The repertoire holds around 16,000 clones, with about 86% as singletons. Time point: newly diagnosed, previously untreated cHL patient sample. Starting with thawed PBMCs, CD4+ T cells were purified by magnetic negative selection. The sequencing sample was made of CD4+ T cells from blood. These receptors were taken from a human donor with classical Hodgkin lymphoma.

The CDR3 region has the DNA TGTGCCAGCAGCTTAGCAGGGGCAGGGTCCTACGAGCAGTACTTC. Protein: CASSLAGAGSYEQYF. J is TRBJ2-7 and V is TRBV7-2; weak D call: TRBD1 (5 bases). Trimming removed 0 bases from V and 1 base from J, with 10 bases in between. CDR1 and CDR2 from the germline V gene are SGHTA and FQGNSA. CDR3 length equals 15 residues.

The rearrangement joins TRBV7-2 to TRBJ2-1; 8 nucleotides align to TRBD1. V trimming: 0 bases; J trimming: 7 bases; junction bases outside the gene matches: 5. The V gene's germline CDR1 is SGHTA and CDR2 FQGNSA. The CDR3 extends over 15 amino acids. CDR3 DNA sequence: TGTGCCAGCAGCTTAGCGGCACAGGGGGAGAATGAGCAGTTCTTC. Protein product: CASSLAAQGENEQFF.

The chain employs TRBV10-3 and TRBJ2-3; 8 nucleotides align to TRBD2. Looked up from germline, CDR1 is ENHRY and CDR2 is SYGVKD. V lost 3 bases and J lost 2; bases outside the gene matches: 7. CDR3 length: 16 amino acids. The CDR3 is CAISDQAGAVTDTQYF. CDR3 coding DNA: TGTGCCATCAGTGATCAAGCGGGAGCGGTCACAGATACGCAGTATTTT.

The rearrangement links TRBV11-2 to TRBJ1-5; 9 bases are a match to TRBD1. The CDR3 length is 13 residues. J gave up 7 bases and V 4 bases, and 2 bases lay outside the gene matches. The germline V gene encodes CDR1 SGHAT and CDR2 FQNNGV. CDR3 nucleotides: TGTGCCAGCAGCTCGACAGGGGGGCAGCCCCAGCATTTT. It encodes CASSSTGGQPQHF.

The V call is TRBV5-1, the J call TRBJ2-7; D gene unclear. Trimming took off 1 base at V and 2 bases at J, with 13 bases between the two ends. Per germline, CDR1 SGHRS and CDR2 YFSETQ. The CDR3 is 15 amino acids. In DNA form, the CDR3 reads TGCGCCAGCAGCTTGAGAGGCCTCCCGCCCTACGAGCAGTACTTC. This encodes CASSLRGLPPYEQYF.

The rearrangement links TRBV9 to TRBJ2-3, with TRBD1 identical over 7 bases. With V trimmed by 4 bases and J by 3 bases, 5 bases remained unmatched. This CDR3 has 14 residues. From germline, CDR1 is SGDLS and CDR2 YYNGEE. Written as DNA, the CDR3 is TGTGCCAGCAGCACGGGACAGAGAACAGATACGCAGTATTTT. Translated, it gives CASSTGQRTDTQYF.

CDR3 DNA: TGTGCCAGCAGCAATGCGGGGATGGGGACGGGTGAAAAACTGTTTTTT. Encoded protein: CASSNAGMGTGEKLFF. The V and J genes are TRBV11-2 and TRBJ1-4; weak D call: TRBD1 (5 bases). Between the trimmed V and J ends, which lost 5 bases and 7 bases, there was a span of 20 bases. Germline CDR1 reads SGHAT; CDR2 reads FQNNGV. This CDR3 is built from 16 residues. Looking up the rest from reference TRBV11-2 and TRBJ1-4 gives the full variable domain: EAGVAQSPRYKIIEKRQSVAFWCNPISGHATLYWYQQILGQGPKLLIQFQNNGVVDDSQLPKDRFSAERLKGVDSTLKIQPAKLEDSAVYLCASSNAGMGTGEKLFFGSGTQLSVL.

This clone was observed a handful of times. V usage is TRBV5-1 and J usage is TRBJ1-5; D might be TRBD1 (6 bases). There are 15 residues in the CDR3. Germline loops: CDR1 SGHRS, CDR2 YFSETQ. Trimming took off 0 bases at V and 2 bases at J, with 9 bases between the two ends. The DNA of the CDR3 is TGCGCCAGCAGCTTGGACAGGGCGGGCAATCAGCCCCAGCATTTT. Its translation: CASSLDRAGNQPQHF. The whole variable domain, filled in from reference TRBV5-1 and TRBJ1-5, reads KAGVTQTPRYLIKTRGQQVTLSCSPISGHRSVSWYQQTPGQGLQFLFEYFSETQRNKGNFPGRFSGRQFSNSRSEMNVSTLELGDSALYLCASSLDRAGNQPQHFGDGTRLSIL.